The subject of this entry is one T cell receptor (beta chain). This clone appeared a few times. The clone's antigen remains unknown. No base-level quality is on record; no much larger clone is a single base apart. The cohort was made up of about 610 healthy bone marrow donors. Cohort members were all nominally healthy when sampled, although unrecorded immune exposures were likely present. The donor tested CMV seronegative, placing the donor among the 300 to 400 seronegative members of the cohort. Each donor provided a peripheral blood sample, and peripheral blood mononuclear cells were used for TCR beta sequencing. The Qiagen DNeasy Blood Extraction Kit was used to extract genomic DNA from the blood cell samples. The data originate from a study of cytomegalovirus exposure and HLA in healthy donors (dated by TCRdb to about 2017). For the wider study: An earlier analysis of roughly 630 of the donors reported approximately 270 Gb of sequence data and roughly 110 million unique TCR beta sequences from 150 million to 200 million T cells. Four to six DR-DQ haplotypes were handled as single units for association and clustering, since linkage in the cohort was strong. The number of typed donors differed by locus: roughly 629-640 for A, B, C, DRB1 and DQB1; approximately 530 for DQA1; 606 for DPA1; and about 470 for DPB1. Approximately 300 gigabases of sequencing data and 91 million or so unique TCR sequences made up an early release that covered 640 HLA-typed donors. Among 398 genotyped donors of the cohort, an average of roughly 230,000 unique TCR beta nucleotide sequences was sequenced per donor, of which roughly 18% were non-productive. In addition to the first cohort of several hundred subjects, a separate validation cohort of 120 different subjects was used. The study used immunosequencing to profile the T cell repertoires of about 670 subjects and linked those repertoires to cytomegalovirus serostatus. A later genetic analysis took genome-wide SNP genotypes for 398 of the 666 donors and used that subset as a discovery cohort. Both class I and class II loci were covered by HLA typing, at four-digit resolution. Every repertoire in the discovery cohort had been generated on one and the same sequencing platform. Alongside the repertoire data, information on donor age, sex, ethnicity and CMV serostatus was compiled. The study was designed to test whether signatures of past pathogen exposure could be identified by cataloging public T cell receptors. To predict cytomegalovirus infection status, the study combined high-throughput TCR immunosequencing, statistical association of individual TCRs with disease status, and machine learning. Among the approximately 400 genotyped donors, around 81% belonged to the genetic ancestry cluster associated with self-reported Caucasian donors. A later analysis re-analyzed previously published TCR beta repertoires from 666 donors and added high-resolution HLA genotyping to study TCR occurrence patterns. Rather than using new phenotypic data, the later analysis identified candidate immune exposures from TCR beta sequences and from how often those sequences occurred across donors. In an earlier analysis of several hundred of the donors, high-throughput TCR beta sequencing was used to judge whether each TCR beta V gene segment behaved as functional or pseudogenic. Findings and caveats that apply to the study as a whole: A further reported finding was that TCR beta sequences accurately predicted the HLA-A and HLA-B alleles for most subjects in the first cohort. Because HLA typing was unavailable for some donors at each locus, only the typed subset was used in association tests. Immune exposure information for the cohort was limited to CMV serostatus. When HLA alleles, especially DR and DQ, strongly co-occurred, TCR associations were difficult to assign to individual alleles. The sequencing pipeline was judged likely to have produced a cluster of highly shared sequence variants as a technical artifact. Most TCR sequences were observed very rarely across donors, whereas some public TCRs were present in many individuals. According to a later analysis, parvovirus B19, influenza, CMV and Epstein-Barr virus appeared linked to several top co-occurrence clusters. A later analysis associated approximately 17,000 TCR beta sequences with specific HLA alleles at a false discovery rate of 0.05. In vitro tests confirmed that a few of the cytomegalovirus-associated TCR beta chains recognize cytomegalovirus antigens. According to the authors, the approach could potentially be generalized to other disease states and immunological phenotypes. This cohort had only TCR beta chains sequenced, and the lack of alpha or paired-chain data limited which features could be detected. The study gave a list of some 150 TCR beta chains associated with cytomegalovirus. Roughly uniform sequencing depth across donors was assumed in presence/absence analyses, although this assumption may not hold. Correlated functional status among segregating V segments might be attributable to linkage disequilibrium, but an unknown experimental factor could not be ruled out. In a later analysis, most CMV-associated TCR beta chains were found to appear HLA-restricted, with HLA associations seemingly driven largely by CMV exposure. A later analysis found that TCR association rates varied across HLA loci, with DRB1 alleles showing the most associated TCRs and HLA-C alleles the fewest. An earlier analysis of 587 of the donors showed that most TCR beta V segments appeared in productive rearrangements either about 87% or about 30% of the time, which broadly matched IMGT annotations. According to a later genetic analysis, donors in an Asian-associated ancestry cluster had fewer N-insertions in productive TCRs than the approximately 630-donor mean. Because counts were too low, fewer than 20 rarely observed V segments, including chromosome 9 orphons, were excluded from the earlier analysis of about 500 of the donors. V-gene and J-gene trimming of TCR beta chains was associated with a missense DCLRE1C variant in a later genetic analysis, and the association was replicated in an independent cohort. Because the 87-base-pair reads could not distinguish some IMGT-functional V segments, including TRBV6-2 and TRBV6-3, those segments were excluded. Compared with equally common non-associated chains, HLA-associated TCR beta chains in a later analysis were more clonally expanded and had lower generation probabilities. The classifier was reported to diagnose cytomegalovirus status with high specificity and sensitivity in both the original and validation cohorts.

Library preparation used the immunoSEQ multiplex PCR assay. The multiplex PCR relied on a mix of 60 forward primers for TCR Vbeta segments and 13 reverse primers for TCR Jbeta segments. The CDR3 region of rearranged TCR beta genes was amplified from genomic DNA by a multiplex PCR assay. The Illumina HiSeq System was used to sequence the amplified TCR beta libraries as 87-base-pair reads. From the authors' description of their analysis: A later analysis tallied about 77 million unique TCR beta chains across the 610 or so repertoires, and around 9.9 million of those chains were shared by two or more donors. Raw reads were error-corrected and collapsed into unique sequences by a nearest-neighbor algorithm in which closely related sequences were merged to remove PCR and sequencing errors. Alignment of CDR3 sequences to IMGT reference sequences was used to assign V, D and J gene segments. Each retained sequence needed at least a six-nucleotide match to both a V gene segment and a J gene segment. A rearrangement counted as productive if the CDR3 had no stop codons and remained in frame with V and J, and every other rearrangement counted as non-productive. Following IMGT convention, CDR3 was defined as the stretch from the second conserved V-encoded cysteine to the conserved J-encoded phenylalanine. The earlier analysis of a few hundred of the donors excluded sequences that lacked an unambiguous match to a single V gene segment. In an earlier analysis of approximately 560 of the donors, a V segment was called functional when productive rearrangements were above 56.7%, and segregating when the standard deviation between donors exceeded 5%. A statistical classification framework was built for diagnosing cytomegalovirus status from the catalog of TCR beta chain sequences. In a later analysis, V and J genes were assigned by comparing TCR nucleotide sequences against IMGT/GENE-DB human TR gene sequences. The TCRdist pipeline was used in a later analysis to assign CDR3 sequences and most-parsimonious VDJ recombination scenarios. In a later analysis, every TCR beta chain was defined by the combination of its CDR3 amino acid sequence and its V-gene family, and reads without a unique V-gene family were dropped. In a later analysis, nearly 600 highly shared, low-generation-probability nucleotide sequences were removed to address suspected cross-contamination and a sequencing artifact. In a later analysis, a clonal expansion index was calculated for each public chain from normalized within-repertoire ranks of inferred template counts. Generation probabilities in a later analysis came from a VDJ recombination model fitted to out-of-frame rearrangements, and those results were checked against IGoR. In a later analysis, TCR-TCR, TCR-HLA and TCR-CMV co-occurrence was scored with hypergeometric tests, and a repertoire-size bias correction was applied to TCR pairs. In a later analysis, false discovery rates were estimated by permuting HLA or CMV assignments 20 times. In a later analysis, co-occurring TCRs were grouped using DBSCAN, and TCRdist sequence similarity was added for clustering within HLA-allele-positive subsets. For co-occurrence clustering, repertoires with fewer than 30,000 or more than 120,000 public chains were excluded, along with a handful of repertoires with anomalous nucleotide sharing. TCRdb provides this immuneACCESS table in a form limited to in-frame rearrangements. Some clones are lacking; in checked studies, under half of them reflect an unresolved V gene, and why the rest are absent is not known. Clone size and V and J calls were adopted from that table, with D and trimming inferred from the DNA. For this sample there are 140,000 to 150,000 clones; 75% appear just once. Of the sample, about 6.4% is held by the ten largest clones.

The CDR3 holds 11 amino acids from the cysteine to the phenylalanine. CDR3 DNA only is kept here, 33 bases in frame from base 1. V gives up 4 bases and J gives up 7 bases, and the segment between their germline ends measures 8 bases. Looking up the germline V gene yields CDR1 ENHRY and CDR2 SYGVKD. The source material was PBMCs. The clonotype originates from a man aged 25-45 years in good health and CMV-seronegative. This chain joins TRBV10-3 to TRBJ2-7; matching of 6 bases hints at TRBD2 as the D gene. The DNA sequence is TGTGCCATCAGTGGGGGGGAAGAGCAGTACTTC. The resulting protein is CAISGGEEQYF.